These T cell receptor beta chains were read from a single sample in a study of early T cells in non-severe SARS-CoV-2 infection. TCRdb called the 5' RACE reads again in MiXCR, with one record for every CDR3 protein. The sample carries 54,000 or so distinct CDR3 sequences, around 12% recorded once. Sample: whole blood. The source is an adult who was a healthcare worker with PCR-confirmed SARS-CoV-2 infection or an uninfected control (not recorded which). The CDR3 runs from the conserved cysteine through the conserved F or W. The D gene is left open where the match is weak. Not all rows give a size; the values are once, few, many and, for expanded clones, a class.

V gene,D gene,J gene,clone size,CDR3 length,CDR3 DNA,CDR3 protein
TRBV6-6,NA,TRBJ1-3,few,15,TGTGCCAGCAGCCCCGCCCGGGGAACTGGAAACACCATATATTTT,CASSPARGTGNTIYF
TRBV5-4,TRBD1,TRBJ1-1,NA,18,TGTGCCAGCAGCCGCGCAACTCCAGGGGGCTTGGGGAACACTGAAGCTTTCTTT,CASSRATPGGLGNTEAFF
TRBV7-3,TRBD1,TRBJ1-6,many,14,TGTGCCAGCAGTACACAGGGGAGTAATTCACCCCTCCACTTT,CASSTQGSNSPLHF
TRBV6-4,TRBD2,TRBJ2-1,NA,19,TGTGCCAGCAGTGCCCGGCGGACTAGCGGATCTAATAAGCACAATGAGCAGTTCTTC,CASSARRTSGSNKHNEQFF
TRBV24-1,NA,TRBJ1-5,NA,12,TGTGCCACCAGTGATGAGGGGCAGCCCCAGCATTTT,CATSDEGQPQHF
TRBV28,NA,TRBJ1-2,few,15,TGTGCCAGCAAACGGACGGACGCCATATTAGATGGCTACACCTTC,CASKRTDAILDGYTF
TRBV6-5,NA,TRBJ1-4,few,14,TGTGCCAGCAGTGTGACAGGCCATAATGAAAAACTGTTTTTT,CASSVTGHNEKLFF
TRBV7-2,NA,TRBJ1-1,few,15,TGTGCCAGCAGCCCCCGCGGGGGCCTGAACACTGAAGCTTTCTTT,CASSPRGGLNTEAFF
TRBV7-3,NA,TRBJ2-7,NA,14,TGTGCCAGCAGCTCTCATGGACAGCCCTACGAGCAGTACTTC,CASSSHGQPYEQYF
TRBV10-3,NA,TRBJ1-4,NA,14,TGTGCCATCAGTGAAGCAGGAGGCGGTGAAAAACTGTTTTTT,CAISEAGGGEKLFF
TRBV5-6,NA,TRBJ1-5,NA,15,TGTGCCAGCAGCTTGGGGCAGCTCAAGAATCAGCCCCAGCATTTT,CASSLGQLKNQPQHF
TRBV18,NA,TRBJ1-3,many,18,TGTGCCAGCTCACCAAGTGGGGACATTCAGAGCTCTGGAAACACCATATATTTT,CASSPSGDIQSSGNTIYF
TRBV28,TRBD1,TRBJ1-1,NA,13,TGTGCCGCAAAGGGACAGATGAACACTGAAGCTTTCTTT,CAAKGQMNTEAFF
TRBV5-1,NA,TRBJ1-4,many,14,TGCGCCAGCAGCTTGCGCGGAAGCAATGAAAAACTGTTTTTT,CASSLRGSNEKLFF
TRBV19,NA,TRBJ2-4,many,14,TGTGCCAGTAAAGAGAGGCCCGAGCGTAGGATTCAGTACTTC,CASKERPERRIQYF
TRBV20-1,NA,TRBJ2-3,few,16,TGCAGTGCTAGAAATCGTGGTTTTACTAGCACAGATACGCAGTATTTT,CSARNRGFTSTDTQYF
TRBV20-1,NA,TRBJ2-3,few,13,TGCAGTGCAGGTAGAGGGAGCACAGATACGCAGTATTTT,CSAGRGSTDTQYF
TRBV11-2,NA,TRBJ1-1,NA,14,TGTGCCAGCAGCTCCGGGAAAGGGGTCACTGAAGCTTTCTTT,CASSSGKGVTEAFF
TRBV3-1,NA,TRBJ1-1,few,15,TGTGCCAGCAGCAAAGGTGCAGAGACGAACACTGAAGCTTTCTTT,CASSKGAETNTEAFF
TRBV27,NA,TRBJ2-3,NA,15,TGTGCCAGCAGTTTATCAGGTCTCCTCACAGATACGCAGTATTTT,CASSLSGLLTDTQYF
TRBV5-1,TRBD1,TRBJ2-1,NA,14,TGCGCCAGCAGCCAACCGGGACAGCACAATGAGCAGTTCTTC,CASSQPGQHNEQFF
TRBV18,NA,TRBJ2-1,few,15,TGTGCCAGCTCACCAGAGCTCATCACCTACAATGAGCAGTTCTTC,CASSPELITYNEQFF
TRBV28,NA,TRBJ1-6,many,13,TGTGCCAGCACTAGAGACCCAAGTTCACCCCTCCACTTT,CASTRDPSSPLHF
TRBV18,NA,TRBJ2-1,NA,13,TGTGCCAGCTCACCTGACGAACTCCATGAGCAGTTCTTC,CASSPDELHEQFF
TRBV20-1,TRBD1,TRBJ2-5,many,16,TGCAGTGCTAGAGCGGTACACACAGGGGGTTTTGAGACCCAGTACTTC,CSARAVHTGGFETQYF
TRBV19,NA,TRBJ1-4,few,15,TGTGCCAGCCTTCCCCGGGACATCGGTAATGAAAAACTGTTTTTT,CASLPRDIGNEKLFF
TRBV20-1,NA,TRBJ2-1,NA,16,TGCAGTGCTAGAGATCGGGGGAAGCGAGAAAACAATGAGCAGTTCTTC,CSARDRGKRENNEQFF
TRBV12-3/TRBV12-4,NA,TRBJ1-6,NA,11,TGTGCCGCTGGCCAGGGCGGCCCCCTCCACTTT,CAAGQGGPLHF
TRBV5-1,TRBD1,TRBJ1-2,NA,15,TGCGCCAGCAGCCTCCAGGGACAGGGGATGTCTGGCTACACCTTC,CASSLQGQGMSGYTF
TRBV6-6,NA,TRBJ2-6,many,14,TGTGCCAGCAGTTACGACTCTGGGGCCAACGTCCTGACTTTC,CASSYDSGANVLTF
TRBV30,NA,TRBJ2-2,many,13,TGTGCCTGGAGTTTCCAGCGTAACGGGGAGCTGTTTTTT,CAWSFQRNGELFF
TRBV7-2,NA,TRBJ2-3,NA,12,TGTGCCAGCAGCCTGTCCCGGGATACGCAGTATTTT,CASSLSRDTQYF
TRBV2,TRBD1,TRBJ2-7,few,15,TGTGCCAACAAGCTGGGGTCAGGGGGTGTAAACGAGCAGTACTTC,CANKLGSGGVNEQYF
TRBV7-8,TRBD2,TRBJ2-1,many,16,TGTGCCAGCAGCTCCCGGGTGGCGGGAGGCGCCCATGAGCAGTTCTTC,CASSSRVAGGAHEQFF
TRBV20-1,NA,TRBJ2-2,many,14,TGCAGTGCTAGAGATATTAGGGAACCCGGGGAGCTGTTTTTT,CSARDIREPGELFF
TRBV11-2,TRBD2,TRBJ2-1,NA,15,TGTGCCAGCAGCCCGGGACTAGCGGGATTTAGCGAGCAGTTCTTC,CASSPGLAGFSEQFF
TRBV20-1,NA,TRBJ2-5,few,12,TGCAGTGCCGAGGGTAGGGCGGAGACCCAGTACTTC,CSAEGRAETQYF
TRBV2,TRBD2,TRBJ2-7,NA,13,TGTGCCATCGGGACTAGCGGCTCCTACAAGCAGTACTTC,CAIGTSGSYKQYF
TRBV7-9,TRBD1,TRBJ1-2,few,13,TGTGCCAGCAGTTGGACAGGACCCTATGGCTACACCTTC,CASSWTGPYGYTF
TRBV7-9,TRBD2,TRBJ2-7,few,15,TGTGCCAGCAGCTCGACTAGCGGGAGGGCTGGTGAGCAGTACTTC,CASSSTSGRAGEQYF
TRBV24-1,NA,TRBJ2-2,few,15,TGTGCCACCAGTGATTCCCACATGGACACCGGGGAGCTGTTTTTT,CATSDSHMDTGELFF
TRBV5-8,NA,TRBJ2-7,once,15,TGTGCCAGCAGCTTTTTCACAACCGCTTGGGACGAGCAGTACTTC,CASSFFTTAWDEQYF
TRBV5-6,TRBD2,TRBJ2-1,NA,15,TGTGCCAGCAGCCCGGGACTAGGGTCCTACAATGAGCAGTTCTTC,CASSPGLGSYNEQFF
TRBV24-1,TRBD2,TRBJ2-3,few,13,TGTGCCACCAGACTAGCGGGAGAAGATACGCAGTATTTT,CATRLAGEDTQYF
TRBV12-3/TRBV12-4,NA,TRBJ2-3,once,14,TGTGCCAGCACTCTTTGGGGAGGCGCAGATACGCAGTATTTT,CASTLWGGADTQYF
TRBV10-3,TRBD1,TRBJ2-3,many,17,TGTGCCATCAGTGAGTCGGGTAGGGGGCGCCTCACAGATACGCAGTATTTT,CAISESGRGRLTDTQYF
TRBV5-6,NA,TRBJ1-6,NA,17,TGTGCCAGCAGCTTGGTTGGAGGGAGCTCCTATAATTCACCCCTCCACTTT,CASSLVGGSSYNSPLHF
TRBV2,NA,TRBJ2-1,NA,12,TGTGCCAGCAGCTCTCTAGGGAATGAGCAGTTCTTC,CASSSLGNEQFF
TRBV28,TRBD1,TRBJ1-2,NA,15,TGTGCCAGCAGTTTAACGGGACAGTATATCTATGGCTACACCTTC,CASSLTGQYIYGYTF